This T cell receptor (beta chain) was identified in a study of blood T cell repertoires in COVID-19. Study-wide background: Whether acute or convalescent, the COVID-19 samples came from the United States, Italy and Spain. PBMCs, B-cell-depleted T cells, or T cells were the source of the cDNA or gDNA that made up the material.

In the original analysis: Quantification of nucleated cells was approximated via reference gene primer amplification. Sequenced by immunoSEQ multiplex PCR; TCRdb stores in-frame clones only, minus some. Clone size and V and J calls were adopted from that table, with D and trimming inferred from the DNA. Of approximately 250,000 clones in the sample, about 82% are singletons; the top ten hold roughly 5.3%. J was trimmed by 5 bases and V by 5 bases; bases with no gene match: 5. CDR1 and CDR2 from the germline V gene are SGHAT and FQNNGV. This CDR3 contains 13 residues. Seattle patients were enrolled during active infection and followed longitudinally. In this sample, this clone turned up once.

This rearrangement joins TRBV11-2 to TRBJ2-5, with 7 bases lining up with TRBD1. This TCR was recovered from a man between 50 and 59 years old with COVID-19, enrolled during active disease. Sequencing used peripheral blood. The CDR3 reads CASSRDSRETQYF. CDR3 nucleotides: TGTGCCAGCAGCCGGGACAGCAGGGAGACCCAGTACTTC.